Listed here are 5 T cell receptor beta chains from one sample, sequenced in a study of T cells after yellow fever vaccination. TCRdb recomputed calls from the 5' RACE reads with MiXCR, one row per CDR3 protein. Counted here are about 250,000 distinct CDR3 sequences, 3.6% occurring once; the ten biggest clones make up approximately 18%. This specimen consisted of PBMCs, obtained 15 days after the yellow fever booster vaccination. These receptor sequences come from a man between 18 and 29 years old who received the YFV17D yellow fever vaccine.

The sample holds many counts of this clonotype. The J gene is TRBJ1-2, the V gene TRBV5-6, with D unclear. The CDR3 is made up of 12 amino acids. The germline V and J ends were trimmed by 1 base and 13 bases, with 14 bases remaining between them. The germline gives CDR1 SGHDT, CDR2 YYEEEE. CDR3 DNA sequence: TGTGCCAGCAGCTTGATCAGTTCTTCTTGCACCTTC. Protein sequence: CASSLISSSCTF.

There are many counts of this clonotype. The DNA of the CDR3 is TGTGCCAGCAGTCCATGGGGACAGGTGAACACCGGGGAGCTGTTTTTT. Protein product: CASSPWGQVNTGELFF. V and J are TRBV12-3 or TRBV12-4 and TRBJ2-2; 8 positions match TRBD1. This CDR3 comprises 16 residues. After removal of 5 bases from V and 1 base from J, the junction contained 6 bases not matched to a gene.

This clonotype was counted only a few times. The chain carries TRBV19 and TRBJ1-2; a possible D gene is TRBD1 (5 bases). CDR3 size: 17 residues. CDR1 is LNHDA, CDR2 SQIVND, per germline (reference sequence). The V and J ends lost 3 bases and 0 bases respectively, with 17 bases between them. CDR3 in amino acids: CASSIAWRGLANYGYTF. The DNA of the CDR3 is TGTGCCAGTAGTATTGCCTGGCGGGGCTTAGCTAACTATGGCTACACCTTC.

This clonotype was counted ten times or more. V and J are TRBV27 and TRBJ2-7, with unresolved D. CDR3 length equals 13 residues. The germline V gene encodes CDR1 MNHEY and CDR2 SMNVEV (reference sequence). V lost 4 bases to trimming and J lost 3 bases, with 10 bases between them. The CDR3 DNA is TGTGCCAGCAGTTCTGGACCCCGCTACGAGCAGTACGTC. It codes for CASSSGPRYEQYV.

This clonotype came up many times. The gene calls are TRBV7-9 and TRBJ1-5, with TRBD1 identical over 9 bases. The ends lost 8 bases at V and 1 base at J; junction bases unmatched: 6. Looked up from germline, CDR1 is SEHNR and CDR2 is FQNEAQ (reference sequence). The CDR3 length is 15 residues. CDR3 region: CASARDRESNQPQHF. In DNA, the CDR3 is TGTGCCAGCGCTCGGGACAGGGAGAGCAATCAGCCCCAGCATTTT.